This TCR beta chain was obtained from a study of T cell repertoires in cytomegalovirus infection. Study-wide background: The public TCR beta signatures pointed to both CMV infection and matching HLA type.

MiXCR, run by TCRdb on the reads, gives a single entry per CDR3 protein. The sample lists about 920,000 distinct CDR3 sequences; around 31% were seen once. Germline V CDR1 and CDR2: MNHEY, SMNVEV (reference sequence). The CDR3 extends over 15 amino acids. Between the trimmed V and J ends, which lost 5 bases and 8 bases, there was a span of 21 bases. This clonotype was seen more than once but under ten times. Its cognate antigen is unknown. The chain combines TRBV27 with TRBJ1-1, with D possibly matching TRBD1 (6 bases). This TCR came from a human donor in good health (CMV status not recorded). Some clones in this sample may be carry-over from other donors' samples. The sample here was cultured CD8+ T cells from PBMCs, taken from culture after CMV antigen stimulation. The CDR3 DNA reads as TGTGCCAGCAGTACCCGACAGCTTAAGGGGGTAGAAGCTTTCTTT. Translated, it gives CASSTRQLKGVEAFF.